This TCR beta chain was sequenced for a study of T cells in Graves' hyperthyroidism and ophthalmopathy (dated by TCRdb to the late 2010s). In terms of the full investigation: Peripheral blood samples were taken at the time of initial diagnosis, prior to any treatment. To identify TCR V-J signatures that set the groups apart, the researchers used a discovery cohort of 95 to 100 patients, made up of approximately 43 with Graves' ophthalmopathy and 55 to 65 with stable Graves' hyperthyroidism. An independent validation cohort of around 20 hyperthyroidism patients and roughly 16 patients who later progressed to ophthalmopathy tested prospective prediction of ophthalmopathy. The roughly 100 discovery patients were randomly divided into training and test sets at a 7:3 ratio. In several Graves' hyperthyroidism patients, the study also compared T-cell repertoires from thyroid tissue with T-cell repertoires from blood. Following sampling, methimazole starting at 30 mg daily was given to hyperthyroidism patients, and high-dose intravenous methylprednisolone was given to ophthalmopathy patients. The paper reports TCR Vbeta CDR3 sequencing of some 140 peripheral blood samples: 40 to 45 ophthalmopathy, fewer than 80 hyperthyroidism and around 17 progressor patients.

General study outcomes and caveats: Most expanded thyroid clonotypes (frequency above 0.001) were also detected in blood, suggesting blood repertoires may reflect thyroid immune responses. No statistical method was used to set the sample size in advance, and investigators knew the group allocation. During validation, the model predicted progression to ophthalmopathy a median of about 6.5 months ahead of onset, with around 65% sensitivity and around 73% specificity. A 13 V-J signature model separated ophthalmopathy from stable hyperthyroidism, with just over 85% sensitivity and roughly 81% specificity in cross-validation and 80%/75% in testing.

The sample holds a few counts of this clonotype. This receptor's antigen is unknown. No qualities accompany the bases; no much larger clone lies one base away. V ends up 6 bases short and J 5 bases short, with an unmatched junction base count of 8. CDR1 and CDR2 were assigned from the germline V gene as KGHSH and LQKENI. The CDR3 runs 15 amino acids, cysteine and phenylalanine included. Only the CDR3 region is kept as DNA, spanning 45 bases read in frame from base 1. Hyperthyroidism patients were aged 18 to 65 years and newly diagnosed, with disease duration of less than 2 months. Patients with uncontrolled infections, other autoimmune diseases, pregnancy or lactation were excluded. Clinical symptoms, serum thyroxine and TRAb, thyroid ultrasound, and orbital computed tomography formed the basis for the diagnoses. For progressor patients, blood was drawn at the first diagnosis of hyperthyroidism, before any ophthalmopathy symptoms had appeared. PBMCs were separated from approximately 10 ml of fresh peripheral blood using Ficoll-Paque density gradient centrifugation. Patients classed as progressors first received a Graves' hyperthyroidism diagnosis and then went on to develop ophthalmopathy during follow-up. Total RNA was extracted using Trizol reagent, and RNA quality was assessed on an Agilent 2100 Bioanalyzer.

Amplification of TCR beta CDR3 regions was carried out from RNA transcripts. The TCR CDR3 was subjected to a first round of RT-PCR using the HTBI primer set and the Qiagen OneStep RT-PCR kit. Libraries were constructed in a second round of multiplex PCR, after which size selection and purification were carried out. Paired-end sequencing of the libraries was performed with 100 bp reads on an Illumina HiSeq2000. The source study handled its data this way. SOAPnuke was used to process the raw data, throwing out any read that contained adapters or uncalled bases, had a mean Phred below 15, or lacked an exact constant-primer or identifier match. COPE v1.2.5 was used to merge high-quality paired reads, and clonotypes were defined as unique nucleotide sequences. MiTCR v1.1 was used to align the clonotypes against IMGT TRBV, TRBD and TRBJ reference segments. Analysis was restricted to V-J combinations with a frequency above 0.0001, which covered roughly 99% of repertoires. A TCS score was defined as the ratio of F50 (clonal expansion) to E x V (chaos), with BLOSUM62-based TCRdist applied between CDR3 peptides within each V-J. Welch's t-statistics and random forest reduced roughly 530 V-J features to 13, which were used in a naive Bayes classifier (R e1071). TCRdb reran the public reads through fastp at Q25 and MiXCR, keeping productive beta chains. Identical CDR3 protein sequences are pooled into one entry, listed with their most common genes and DNA. V and J calls and clone size were set by TCRdb, not the authors. The sample contains some 370,000 distinct CDR3 sequences, about 18% of them found a single time. Approximately 33% of the sample is held by the ten biggest clonotypes.

The receptor comes from a woman in her 30s with Graves' hyperthyroidism that later progressed to Graves' ophthalmopathy. The chain is encoded by TRBV18 joined to TRBJ2-1; TRBD2 agrees with 9 junctional bases. The sequencing sample was made of blood. The nucleotide sequence is given as TGTGCCAGCTCCCCGAGTAGCGGGAGCCACAATGAGCAGTTCTTC. Its translation reads: CASSPSSGSHNEQFF. The variable domain in full, with residues beyond the CDR3 obtained from the reference TRBV18 and TRBJ2-1 genes, is NAGVMQNPRHLVRRRGQEARLRCSPMKGHSHVYWYRQLPEEGLKFMVYLQKENIIDESGMPKERFSAEFPKEGPSILRIQQVVRGDSAAYFCASSPSSGSHNEQFFGPGTRLTVL.